This TCR beta chain was identified during a study of vaccination and CD4 T cells after COVID-19. As for treatment: 10-day PBMC culture with coronavirus spike peptide pools or control peptides (ViraFEST assay). In the ViraFEST assay, peptide-pool expansion preceded TCR sequencing of expanded clonotypes. At days 3 and 7, half the medium was exchanged for fresh IL-2 medium. This CDR3 has 15 amino acids. From germline, CDR1 is MNHEY and CDR2 SMNVEV (reference sequence). A note on this clonotype: Its target is unknown. Sequence at one end of the junction differs from germline and may be a read error.

Cultured CD4+ T-cell DNA underwent Oncomine TCR Beta short-read sequencing. MiXCR was run by TCRdb on the PCR reads, yielding one entry per CDR3 protein. The sample has around 13,000 distinct CDR3 sequences, approximately 52% seen once; the top ten hold roughly 17%. The chain is built from TRBV27 and TRBJ1-5, with TRBD1 matching over 10 bases. This receptor was obtained from a human donor who had recovered from COVID-19. Sequencing was carried out using CD4+ T cells from blood, cultured in vitro. The CDR3 reads CVSSRQGAGNQPQHF. The CDR3 DNA follows: TGTGTCAGCAGTCGACAGGGGGCGGGTAATCAGCCCCAGCATTTT.